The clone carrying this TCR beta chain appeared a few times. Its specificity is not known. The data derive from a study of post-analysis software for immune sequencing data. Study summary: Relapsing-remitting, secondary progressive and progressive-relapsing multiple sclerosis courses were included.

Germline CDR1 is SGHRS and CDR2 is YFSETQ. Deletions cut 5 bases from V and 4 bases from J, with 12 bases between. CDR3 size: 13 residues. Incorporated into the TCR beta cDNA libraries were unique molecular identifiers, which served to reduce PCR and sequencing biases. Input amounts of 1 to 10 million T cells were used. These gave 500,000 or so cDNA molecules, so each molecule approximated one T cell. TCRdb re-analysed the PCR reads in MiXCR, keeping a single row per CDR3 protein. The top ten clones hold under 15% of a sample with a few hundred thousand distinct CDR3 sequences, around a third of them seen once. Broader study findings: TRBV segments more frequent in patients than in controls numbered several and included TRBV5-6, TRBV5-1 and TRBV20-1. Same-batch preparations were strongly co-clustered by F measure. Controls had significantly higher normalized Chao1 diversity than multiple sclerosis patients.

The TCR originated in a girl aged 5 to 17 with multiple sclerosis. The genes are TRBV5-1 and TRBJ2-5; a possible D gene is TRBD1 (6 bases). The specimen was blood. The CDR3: CASRTGPGETQYF. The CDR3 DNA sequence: TGCGCCAGCAGGACAGGTCCAGGAGAGACCCAGTACTTC.